The clone carrying this TCR beta chain occurred a few times. Looked up from germline, CDR1 is SQVTM and CDR2 is ANQGSEA. Trimming took 2 bases from V and 4 from J; bases not matched to a gene: 12. This CDR3 comprises 16 residues. Here immunoSEQ multiplex PCR was the method, and the copy in TCRdb shows in-frame clones only, minus some. The table has 55,000 to 70,000 clones, over 90% seen once. The data stem from a study of siplizumab effects on memory and regulatory T cells. Sequencing was done on a sample of CD8+ T cells sorted from blood. The rearrangement uses TRBV29-1 and TRBJ2-3, with 7 bases lining up with TRBD2. The clonotype comes from a human donor in good health. CDR3 DNA sequence: TGCAGCGTTGAATCGGGGCGGCGGGGGAGGTCAGATACGCAGTATTTT. Translated: CSVESGRRGRSDTQYF.